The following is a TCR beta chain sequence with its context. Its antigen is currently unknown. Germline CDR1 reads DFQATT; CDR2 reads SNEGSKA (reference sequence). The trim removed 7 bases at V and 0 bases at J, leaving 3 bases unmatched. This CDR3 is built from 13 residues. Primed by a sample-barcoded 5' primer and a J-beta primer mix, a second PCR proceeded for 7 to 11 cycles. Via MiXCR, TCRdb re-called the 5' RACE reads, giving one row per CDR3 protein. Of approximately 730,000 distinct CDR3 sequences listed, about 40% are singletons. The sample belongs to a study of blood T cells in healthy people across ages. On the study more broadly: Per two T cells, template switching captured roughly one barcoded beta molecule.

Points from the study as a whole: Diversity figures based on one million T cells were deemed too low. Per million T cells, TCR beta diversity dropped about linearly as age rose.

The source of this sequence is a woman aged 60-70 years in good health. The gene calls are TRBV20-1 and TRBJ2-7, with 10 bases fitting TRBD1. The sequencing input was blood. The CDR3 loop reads CSVRTGGSYEQYF. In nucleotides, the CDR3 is TGCAGTGTTCGGACAGGGGGCTCCTACGAGCAGTACTTC.